Shown below are 11 T cell receptor beta chains from a single sample sequenced in a study of control samples from healthy donors and cancer patients. Clones were read by immunoSEQ multiplex PCR, and TCRdb kept only the in-frame ones, dropping some. The sample lists 94,000 or so clones; approximately 84% were seen once. The sample was PBMCs. These receptors were taken from a man between 65 and 80 years old with lung cancer.

The V call is TRBV4-1, the J call TRBJ2-1; D is possibly TRBD1 (5 bases). The CDR3 consists of 17 residues. V lost 1 base and J lost 6, with 19 bases in between. Per the germline V gene, CDR1 is MGHRA and CDR2 is YSYEKL. Here the CDR3 reads CASSQVLVKGWVNEQFF. The CDR3 DNA is TGCGCCAGCAGCCAAGTCCTAGTGAAGGGGTGGGTCAATGAGCAGTTCTTC.

The chain links TRBV2 to TRBJ2-3, with 8 bases aligning to TRBD1. Trimming removed 5 bases from V and 0 bases from J; junction bases left unmatched: 1. This CDR3 spans 14 amino acids. CDR1 and CDR2 (germline): SNHLY, FYNNEI. CDR3 nucleotide sequence: TGTGCCAGCAGTCGGACAGGGAGCACAGATACGCAGTATTTT. It specifies CASSRTGSTDTQYF.

V gene TRBV2 combines with J gene TRBJ1-1, with a weak D call TRBD1 (6 bases). This CDR3 comprises 13 residues. Germline V gives CDR1 SNHLY, CDR2 FYNNEI. Trimming left V 6 bases short and J 3 bases short, with 11 bases between. The CDR3 DNA reads as TGTGCCAGCAGATTGAACAGGGACACTGAAGCTTTCTTT. This translates into CASRLNRDTEAFF.

CDR3 sequence reads: CATQRGASGNTIYF. CDR3 coding DNA: TGTGCCACCCAGCGGGGGGCTTCTGGAAACACCATATATTTT. This rearrangement joins TRBV18 to TRBJ1-3; possibly TRBD1 for D (6 bases). The V end lost 10 bases, the J end lost 1 base, and 14 bases lay between the germline ends. There are 14 residues in the CDR3. Germline V gives CDR1 KGHSH, CDR2 LQKENI.

This chain links TRBV6-2 or TRBV6-3 with TRBJ2-1, with TRBD1 matching 7 bases. Trimming took 4 bases from V and 5 from J; bases not matched to a gene: 8. This CDR3 spans 15 amino acids. Germline V gives CDR1 MNHEY, CDR2 SVGEGT. The CDR3 sequence: CASSSHRGQDNEQFF. The CDR3, as DNA: TGTGCCAGCAGTTCGCACAGGGGCCAAGACAATGAGCAGTTCTTC.

This chain links TRBV10-2 with TRBJ2-5, with 9 bases that match TRBD2. After removal of 3 bases from V and 3 bases from J, the junction contained 8 bases not matched to a gene. Germline V gene data show CDR1 as WSHSY and CDR2 as SAAADI. The CDR3 has 16 amino acids. CDR3 protein: CASSDGGGGEEETQYF. In DNA, the CDR3 is TGCGCCAGCAGTGACGGCGGCGGGGGGGAGGAAGAGACCCAGTACTTC.

The chain employs TRBV4-2 and TRBJ1-2, with 7 positions matching TRBD1. The V segment lost 0 bases and the J segment 7 bases; nucleotides outside the gene matches: 8. The CDR3 covers 15 residues. From germline, CDR1 is LGHNA and CDR2 YNFKEQ. CDR3 coding DNA: TGTGCCAGCAGCCAAGAAGTCGACAGGGCGATTGGCTACACCTTC. This encodes CASSQEVDRAIGYTF.

The chain uses TRBV25-1 and TRBJ2-7; no reliable D call. Germline V gene lookup returns CDR1 MGHDK and CDR2 SYGVNS. Trimming left V 0 bases short and J 5 bases short, with 5 bases between. The CDR3 consists of 12 residues. The CDR3: CASSEYPHEQYF. The DNA for the CDR3 is TGTGCCAGCAGTGAATATCCCCACGAGCAGTACTTC.

V and J are TRBV28 and TRBJ1-1; no firm D call. Germline V gene sequence: CDR1 MDHEN, CDR2 SYDVKM. The CDR3 extends over 13 amino acids. V was clipped by 2 bases and J by 8 bases, with 12 bases between them. The CDR3 bases are TGTGCCAGCAGTTTAAGGCCCCCTAAGGAAGCTTTCTTT. The encoded protein is CASSLRPPKEAFF.

This clone appeared once. The chain carries TRBV4-1 and TRBJ2-5; TRBD2 is a possible D gene (6 bases). The germline gives CDR1 MGHRA, CDR2 YSYEKL. The ends were cut back, 0 bases at V and 6 bases at J, with 11 bases in the middle. This CDR3 has 14 residues. CDR3 in DNA: TGCGCCAGCAGCCAAGAATGGACTACCCAGACCCAGTACTTC. This gives the protein CASSQEWTTQTQYF.

The rearrangement uses TRBV10-3 and TRBJ1-2; 7 nucleotides line up with TRBD1. V gave up 6 bases and J gave up 0 bases; unmatched junction bases: 7. CDR1 is ENHRY, CDR2 SYGVKD, per germline. The CDR3 has 15 residues. The CDR3 spells CAIRRQGRPNYGYTF. CDR3 nucleotide sequence: TGTGCCATCAGACGACAGGGCCGACCTAACTATGGCTACACCTTC.